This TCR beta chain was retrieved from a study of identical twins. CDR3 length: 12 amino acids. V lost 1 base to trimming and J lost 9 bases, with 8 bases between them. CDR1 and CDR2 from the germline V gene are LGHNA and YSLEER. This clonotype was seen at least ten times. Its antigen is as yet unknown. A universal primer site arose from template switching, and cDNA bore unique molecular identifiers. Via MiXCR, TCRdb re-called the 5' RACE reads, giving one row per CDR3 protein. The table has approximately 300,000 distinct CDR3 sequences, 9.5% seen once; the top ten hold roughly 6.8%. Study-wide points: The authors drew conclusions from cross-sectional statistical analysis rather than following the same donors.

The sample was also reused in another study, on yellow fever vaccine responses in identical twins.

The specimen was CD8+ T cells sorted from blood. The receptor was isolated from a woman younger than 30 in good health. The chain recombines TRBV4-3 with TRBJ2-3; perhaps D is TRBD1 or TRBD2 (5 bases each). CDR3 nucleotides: TGCGCCAGCAGCCAAGTAGAGGGGACGCAGTATTTT. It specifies CASSQVEGTQYF.